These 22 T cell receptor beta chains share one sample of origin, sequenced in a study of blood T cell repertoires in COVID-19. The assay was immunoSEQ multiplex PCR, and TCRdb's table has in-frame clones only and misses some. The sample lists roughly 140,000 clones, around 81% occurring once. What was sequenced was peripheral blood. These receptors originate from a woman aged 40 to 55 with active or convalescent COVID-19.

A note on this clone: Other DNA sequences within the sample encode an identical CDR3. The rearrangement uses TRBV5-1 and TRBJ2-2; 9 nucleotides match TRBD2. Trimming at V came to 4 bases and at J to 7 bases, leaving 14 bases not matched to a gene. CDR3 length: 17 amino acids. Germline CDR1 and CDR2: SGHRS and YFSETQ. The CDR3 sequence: CASSRAGGAPPGGELFF. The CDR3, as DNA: TGCGCCAGCAGCCGGGCGGGGGGGGCCCCCCCGGGCGGGGAGCTGTTTTTT.

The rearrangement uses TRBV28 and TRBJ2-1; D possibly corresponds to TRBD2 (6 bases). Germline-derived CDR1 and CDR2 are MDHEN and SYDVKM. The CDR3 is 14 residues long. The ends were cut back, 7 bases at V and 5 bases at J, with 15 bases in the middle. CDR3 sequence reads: CASNPVGGDNEQFF. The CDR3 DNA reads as TGTGCCAGCAACCCCGTTGGAGGGGACAATGAGCAGTTCTTC.

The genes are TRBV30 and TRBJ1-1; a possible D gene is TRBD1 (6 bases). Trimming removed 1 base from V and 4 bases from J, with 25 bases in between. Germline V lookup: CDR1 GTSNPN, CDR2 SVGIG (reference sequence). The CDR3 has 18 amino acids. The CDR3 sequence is CAWSDGPGTPNGGTEAFF. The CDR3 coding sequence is TGTGCCTGGAGTGACGGGCCGGGGACACCCAATGGAGGCACTGAAGCTTTCTTT.

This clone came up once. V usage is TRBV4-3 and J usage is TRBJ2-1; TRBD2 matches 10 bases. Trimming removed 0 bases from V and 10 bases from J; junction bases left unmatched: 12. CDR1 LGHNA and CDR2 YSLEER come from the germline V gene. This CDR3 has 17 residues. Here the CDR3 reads CASSQEWLSSGSREQFF. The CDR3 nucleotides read TGCGCCAGCAGCCAAGAATGGCTGTCTAGCGGGAGTCGGGAGCAGTTCTTC.

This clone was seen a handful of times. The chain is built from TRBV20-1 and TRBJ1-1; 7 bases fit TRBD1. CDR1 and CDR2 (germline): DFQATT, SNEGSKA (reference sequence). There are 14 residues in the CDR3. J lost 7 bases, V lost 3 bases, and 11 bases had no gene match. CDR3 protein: CSASGNNRDSEAFF. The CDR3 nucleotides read TGCAGTGCTAGTGGGAATAACCGGGACAGTGAAGCTTTCTTT.

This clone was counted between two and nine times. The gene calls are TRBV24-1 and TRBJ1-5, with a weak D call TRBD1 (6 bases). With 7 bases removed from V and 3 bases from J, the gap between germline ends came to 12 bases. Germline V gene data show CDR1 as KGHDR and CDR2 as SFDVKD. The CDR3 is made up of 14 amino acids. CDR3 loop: CATRTGRLNQPQHF. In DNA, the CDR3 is TGTGCCACCAGGACAGGACGGCTCAATCAGCCCCAGCATTTT.

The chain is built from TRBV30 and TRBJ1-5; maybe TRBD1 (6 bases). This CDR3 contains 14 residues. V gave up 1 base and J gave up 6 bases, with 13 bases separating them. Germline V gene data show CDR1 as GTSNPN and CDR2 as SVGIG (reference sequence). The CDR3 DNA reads TGTGCCTGGAGTGGCCAGGGGAAGGGTCAGCCCCAGCATTTT. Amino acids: CAWSGQGKGQPQHF.

CDR3 in amino acids: CASSLEGANSGNTIYF. CDR3 DNA sequence: TGTGCCAGCAGCTTAGAAGGGGCAAACTCTGGAAACACCATATATTTT. The genes are TRBV7-6 and TRBJ1-3; a weak D match, TRBD1 (5 bases). Per germline, CDR1 SGHVS and CDR2 FNYEAQ. The length of the CDR3 is 16 residues. Trimming removed 1 base from V and 0 bases from J, with 10 bases in between. Using reference TRBV7-6 and TRBJ1-3 for the parts outside the CDR3, the full variable domain is GAGVSQSPRYKVTKRGQDVALRCDPISGHVSLYWYRQALGQGPEFLTYFNYEAQQDKSGLPNDRFSAERPEGSISTLTIQRTEQRDSAMYRCASSLEGANSGNTIYFGEGSWLTVV.

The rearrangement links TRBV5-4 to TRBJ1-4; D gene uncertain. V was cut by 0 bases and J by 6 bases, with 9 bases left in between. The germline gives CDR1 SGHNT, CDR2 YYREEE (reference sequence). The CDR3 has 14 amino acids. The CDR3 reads CASSLDLGDEKLFF. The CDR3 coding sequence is TGTGCCAGCAGCTTGGATCTCGGGGATGAAAAACTGTTTTTT.

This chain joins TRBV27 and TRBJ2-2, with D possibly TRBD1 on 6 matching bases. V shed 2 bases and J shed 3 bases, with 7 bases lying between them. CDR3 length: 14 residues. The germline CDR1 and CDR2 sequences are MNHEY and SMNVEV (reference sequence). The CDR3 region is CASSLTGYTGELFF. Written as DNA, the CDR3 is TGTGCCAGCAGTTTAACAGGGTACACCGGGGAGCTGTTTTTT.

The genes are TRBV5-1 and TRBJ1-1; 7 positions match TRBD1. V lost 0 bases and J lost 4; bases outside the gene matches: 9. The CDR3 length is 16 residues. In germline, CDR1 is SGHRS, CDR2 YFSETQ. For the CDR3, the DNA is TGCGCCAGCAGCTTGGATCAGGGGGTAATGAGCACTGAAGCTTTCTTT. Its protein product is CASSLDQGVMSTEAFF.

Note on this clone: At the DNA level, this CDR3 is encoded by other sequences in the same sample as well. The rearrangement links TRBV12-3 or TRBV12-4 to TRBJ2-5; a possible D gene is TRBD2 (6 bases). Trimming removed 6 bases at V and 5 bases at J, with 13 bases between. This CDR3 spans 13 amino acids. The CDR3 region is CASSPAEGETQYF. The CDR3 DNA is TGTGCCAGCAGCCCGGCGGAGGGGGAGACCCAGTACTTC.

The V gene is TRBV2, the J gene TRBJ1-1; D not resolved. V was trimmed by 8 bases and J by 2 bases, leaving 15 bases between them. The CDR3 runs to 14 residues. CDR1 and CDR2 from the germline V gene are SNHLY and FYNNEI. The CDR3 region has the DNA TGTGCCAGCGGCCAACAATCAATCAACACTGAAGCTTTCTTT. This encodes CASGQQSINTEAFF.

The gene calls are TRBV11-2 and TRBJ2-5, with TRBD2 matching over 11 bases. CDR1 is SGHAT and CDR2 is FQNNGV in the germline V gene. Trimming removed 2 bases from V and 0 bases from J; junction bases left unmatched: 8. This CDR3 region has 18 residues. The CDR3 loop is CASSLLLVAGGNQETQYF. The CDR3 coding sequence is TGTGCCAGCAGCTTACTTCTTGTAGCGGGAGGGAACCAAGAGACCCAGTACTTC.

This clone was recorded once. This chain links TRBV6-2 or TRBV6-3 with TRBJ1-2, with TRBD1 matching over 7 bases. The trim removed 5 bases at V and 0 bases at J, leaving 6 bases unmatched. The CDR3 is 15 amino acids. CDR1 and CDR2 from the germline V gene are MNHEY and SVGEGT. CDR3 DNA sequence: TGTGCCAGCAGTCCGCTGGGACAGTCTAACTATGGCTACACCTTC. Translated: CASSPLGQSNYGYTF.

This CDR3 is CASSPQSGGRLETQYF. The DNA of the CDR3 is TGCGCCAGCAGCCCCCAAAGCGGGGGGCGGTTAGAGACCCAGTACTTC. The chain links TRBV5-1 to TRBJ2-5; 9 positions agree with TRBD2. J gave up 4 bases and V 4 bases, and 11 bases lay outside the gene matches. Germline V lookup: CDR1 SGHRS, CDR2 YFSETQ. The CDR3 is 16 amino acids. Supplemented by reference TRBV5-1 and TRBJ2-5, the full variable domain reads KAGVTQTPRYLIKTRGQQVTLSCSPISGHRSVSWYQQTPGQGLQFLFEYFSETQRNKGNFPGRFSGRQFSNSRSEMNVSTLELGDSALYLCASSPQSGGRLETQYFGPGTRLLVL.

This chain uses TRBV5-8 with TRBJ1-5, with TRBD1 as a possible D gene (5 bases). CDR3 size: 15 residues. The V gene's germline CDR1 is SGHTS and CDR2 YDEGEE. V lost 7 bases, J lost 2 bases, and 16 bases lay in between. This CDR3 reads CASPGGTGGNQPQHF. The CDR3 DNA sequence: TGTGCCAGCCCCGGGGGTACAGGTGGCAATCAGCCCCAGCATTTT. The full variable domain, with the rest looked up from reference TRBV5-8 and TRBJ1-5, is EAGVTQSPTHLIKTRGQQATLRCSPISGHTSVYWYQQALGLGLQFLLWYDEGEERNRGNFPPRFSGRQFPNYSSELNVNALELEDSALYLCASPGGTGGNQPQHFGDGTRLSIL.

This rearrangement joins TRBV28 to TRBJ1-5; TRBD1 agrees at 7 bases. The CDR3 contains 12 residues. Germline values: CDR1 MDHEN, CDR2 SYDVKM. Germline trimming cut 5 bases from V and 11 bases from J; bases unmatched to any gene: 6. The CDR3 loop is CASSPIGTAQHF. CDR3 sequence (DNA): TGTGCCAGCAGTCCCATCGGGACAGCCCAGCATTTT.

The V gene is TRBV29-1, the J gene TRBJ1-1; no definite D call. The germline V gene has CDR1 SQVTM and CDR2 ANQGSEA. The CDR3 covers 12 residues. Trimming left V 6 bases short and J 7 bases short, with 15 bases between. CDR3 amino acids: CSVVDRRIEAFF. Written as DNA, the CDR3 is TGCAGCGTGGTGGATAGGAGGATTGAAGCTTTCTTT.

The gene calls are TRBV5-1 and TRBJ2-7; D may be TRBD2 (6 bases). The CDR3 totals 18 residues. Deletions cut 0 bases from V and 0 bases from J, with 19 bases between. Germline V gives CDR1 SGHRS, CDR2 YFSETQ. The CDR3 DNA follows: TGCGCCAGCAGCTTGGGCCCCTTGCGAGCGGGCTTCTCCTACGAGCAGTACTTC. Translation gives CASSLGPLRAGFSYEQYF. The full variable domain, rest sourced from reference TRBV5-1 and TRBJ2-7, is KAGVTQTPRYLIKTRGQQVTLSCSPISGHRSVSWYQQTPGQGLQFLFEYFSETQRNKGNFPGRFSGRQFSNSRSEMNVSTLELGDSALYLCASSLGPLRAGFSYEQYFGPGTRLTVT.

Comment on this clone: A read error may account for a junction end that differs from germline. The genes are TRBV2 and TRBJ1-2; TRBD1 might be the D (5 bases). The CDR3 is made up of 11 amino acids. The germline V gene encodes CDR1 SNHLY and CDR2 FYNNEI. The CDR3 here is CASFTSDKGFF. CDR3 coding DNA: TGTGCCAGCTTTACGTCAGATAAGGGGTTCTTC.

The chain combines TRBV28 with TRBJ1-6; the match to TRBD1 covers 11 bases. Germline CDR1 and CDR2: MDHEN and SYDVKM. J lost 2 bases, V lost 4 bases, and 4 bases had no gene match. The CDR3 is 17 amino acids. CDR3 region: CASSSGTGGTYNSPLHF. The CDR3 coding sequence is TGTGCCAGCAGTTCCGGGACAGGGGGTACCTATAATTCACCCCTCCACTTT.